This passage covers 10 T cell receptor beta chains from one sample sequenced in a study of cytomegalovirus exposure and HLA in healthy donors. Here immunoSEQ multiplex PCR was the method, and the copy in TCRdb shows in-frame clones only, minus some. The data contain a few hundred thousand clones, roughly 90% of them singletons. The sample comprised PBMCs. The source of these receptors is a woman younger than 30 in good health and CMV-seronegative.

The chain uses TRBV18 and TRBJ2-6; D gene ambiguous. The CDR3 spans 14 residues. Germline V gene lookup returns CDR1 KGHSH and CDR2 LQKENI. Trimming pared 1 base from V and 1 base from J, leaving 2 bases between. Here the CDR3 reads CASSPLSGANVLTF. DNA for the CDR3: TGTGCCAGCTCACCACTATCTGGGGCCAACGTCCTGACTTTC.

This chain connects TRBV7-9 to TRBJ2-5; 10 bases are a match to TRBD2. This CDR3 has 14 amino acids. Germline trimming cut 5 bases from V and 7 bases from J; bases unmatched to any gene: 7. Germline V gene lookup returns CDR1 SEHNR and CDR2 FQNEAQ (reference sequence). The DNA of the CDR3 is TGTGCCAGCAGCGTCGGACTAGCGGAAGGGACCCAGTACTTC. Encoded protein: CASSVGLAEGTQYF.

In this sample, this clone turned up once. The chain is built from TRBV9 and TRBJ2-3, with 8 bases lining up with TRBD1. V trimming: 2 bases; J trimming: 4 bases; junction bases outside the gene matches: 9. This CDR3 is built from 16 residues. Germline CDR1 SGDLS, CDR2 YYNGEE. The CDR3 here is CASSVMPGGSADTQYF. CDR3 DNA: TGTGCCAGCAGCGTGATGCCAGGGGGCAGCGCAGATACGCAGTATTTT.

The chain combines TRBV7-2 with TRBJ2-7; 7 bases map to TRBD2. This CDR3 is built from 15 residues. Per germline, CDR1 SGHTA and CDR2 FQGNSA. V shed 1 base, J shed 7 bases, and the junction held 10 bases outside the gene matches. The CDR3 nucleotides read TGTGCCAGCAGCTTAGAGGGCGGGGGAGTGGTGGAGCAGTACTTC. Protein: CASSLEGGGVVEQYF.

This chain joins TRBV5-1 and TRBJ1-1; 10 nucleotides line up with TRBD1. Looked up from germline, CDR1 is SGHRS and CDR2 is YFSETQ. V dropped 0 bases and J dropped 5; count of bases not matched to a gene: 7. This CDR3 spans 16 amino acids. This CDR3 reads CASSLEPGQGRTEAFF. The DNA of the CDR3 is TGCGCCAGCAGCTTGGAACCGGGACAGGGGAGGACTGAAGCTTTCTTT.

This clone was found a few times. The DNA for the CDR3 is TGTGCCAGCAGTGAAGAATTGGACAGGAACTATGGCTACACCTTC. It specifies CASSEELDRNYGYTF. The rearrangement joins TRBV6-1 to TRBJ1-2, with 7 bases identical to TRBD1. Germline V CDR1 and CDR2: MNHNS, SASEGT. V lost 1 base, J lost 2 bases, and 4 bases stayed unmatched. There are 15 residues in the CDR3.

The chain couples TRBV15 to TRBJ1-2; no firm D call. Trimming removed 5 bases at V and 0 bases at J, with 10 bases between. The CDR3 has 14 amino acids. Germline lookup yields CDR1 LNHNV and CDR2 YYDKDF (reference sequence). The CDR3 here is CATSQEATNYGYTF. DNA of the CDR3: TGTGCCACCAGCCAGGAGGCGACTAACTATGGCTACACCTTC.

CDR3 protein: CASRRDRATYEQYF. In nucleotides, the CDR3 is TGTGCCAGCAGGCGGGACAGGGCGACCTACGAGCAGTACTTC. The chain has TRBV28 and TRBJ2-7; 9 bases match TRBD1. J gave up 2 bases and V 6 bases, and 5 bases lay outside the gene matches. From germline, CDR1 is MDHEN and CDR2 SYDVKM. This CDR3 comprises 14 residues.

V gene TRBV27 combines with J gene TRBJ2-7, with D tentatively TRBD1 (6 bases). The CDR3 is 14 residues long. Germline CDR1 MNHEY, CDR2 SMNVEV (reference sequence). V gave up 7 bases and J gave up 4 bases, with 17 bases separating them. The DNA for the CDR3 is TGTGCCAGCACGGGGAGTGGGGGCCTTTACGAGCAGTACTTC. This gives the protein CASTGSGGLYEQYF.

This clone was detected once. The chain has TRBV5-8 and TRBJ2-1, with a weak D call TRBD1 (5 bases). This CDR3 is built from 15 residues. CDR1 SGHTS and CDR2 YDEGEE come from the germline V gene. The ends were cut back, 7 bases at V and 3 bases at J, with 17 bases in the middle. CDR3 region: CASGLLWTNYNEQFF. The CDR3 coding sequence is TGTGCCAGCGGGTTACTCTGGACAAACTACAATGAGCAGTTCTTC. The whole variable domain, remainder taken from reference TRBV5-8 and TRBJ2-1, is EAGVTQSPTHLIKTRGQQATLRCSPISGHTSVYWYQQALGLGLQFLLWYDEGEERNRGNFPPRFSGRQFPNYSSELNVNALELEDSALYLCASGLLWTNYNEQFFGPGTRLTVL.